A selection of T cell receptor beta chains follows, all from one sample in a study of CD8 T cells in Susac syndrome. TCRdb reanalysed the immunoSEQ multiplex PCR reads using MiXCR and keeps one entry per CDR3 protein. Found here are about 280,000 distinct CDR3 sequences, approximately 84% of them singletons; the top ten hold over 0.095%. The sample taken for sequencing was CD8+ T cells from PBMCs. The receptor source for this set is a human donor with multiple sclerosis. Each CDR3 is given with its conserved first and last residue. A D gene is named only where the DNA matches it firmly. Size is omitted from some rows. Given values are once, few, many or a class for expanded clones.

J gene: TRBJ2-1; V gene: TRBV7-9; clone size: few; D gene: NA; CDR3 protein: CASSSGVRPNEQFF; CDR3 DNA: TGTGCCAGCAGCTCCGGCGTTAGACCCAATGAGCAGTTCTTC
J gene: TRBJ2-7; V gene: TRBV29-1; clone size: NA; D gene: NA; CDR3 protein: CSALTGTRRDYEQYF; CDR3 DNA: TGCAGCGCACTAACCGGGACTCGGAGGGACTACGAGCAGTACTTC
J gene: TRBJ1-2; V gene: TRBV9; clone size: NA; D gene: NA; CDR3 protein: CASSVGINGYTF; CDR3 DNA: TGTGCCAGCAGCGTAGGGATAAATGGCTACACCTTC
J gene: TRBJ2-1; V gene: TRBV24-1; clone size: NA; D gene: NA; CDR3 protein: CATSGRGNEQFF; CDR3 DNA: TGTGCCACCAGTGGGCGTGGCAATGAGCAGTTCTTC
J gene: TRBJ2-5; V gene: TRBV7-9; clone size: NA; D gene: TRBD2; CDR3 protein: CANTRAGDLYQETQYF; CDR3 DNA: TGTGCCAACACCCGAGCGGGAGATTTGTACCAAGAGACCCAGTACTTC
J gene: TRBJ2-1; V gene: TRBV20-1; clone size: NA; D gene: NA; CDR3 protein: CSAREGRELTNEQFF; CDR3 DNA: TGCAGTGCTAGAGAAGGACGGGAGCTTACCAATGAGCAGTTCTTC
J gene: TRBJ2-4; V gene: TRBV9; clone size: NA; D gene: NA; CDR3 protein: CASSPEGRSAKNIQYF; CDR3 DNA: TGTGCCAGCAGCCCCGAAGGTCGTTCGGCCAAAAACATTCAGTACTTC
J gene: TRBJ2-7; V gene: TRBV3-1; clone size: NA; D gene: TRBD2; CDR3 protein: CASSQEIHGLAGDLYEQYF; CDR3 DNA: TGTGCCAGCAGCCAAGAGATCCACGGGCTAGCGGGAGACCTCTACGAGCAGTACTTC
J gene: TRBJ2-7; V gene: TRBV27; clone size: NA; D gene: NA; CDR3 protein: CASSLGGVGYEQYF; CDR3 DNA: TGTGCCAGCAGTCTGGGGGGTGTAGGGTACGAGCAGTACTTC
J gene: TRBJ2-3; V gene: TRBV19; clone size: once; D gene: TRBD2; CDR3 protein: CASSSRTSDGTDTQYF; CDR3 DNA: TGTGCCAGTAGTTCCCGGACTAGCGATGGGACAGATACGCAGTATTTT
J gene: TRBJ2-1; V gene: TRBV9; clone size: once; D gene: NA; CDR3 protein: CASSVEDNYNEQFF; CDR3 DNA: TGTGCCAGCAGCGTAGAGGACAACTACAATGAGCAGTTCTTC
J gene: TRBJ2-2; V gene: TRBV9; clone size: NA; D gene: TRBD1; CDR3 protein: CASNRQGPTGELFF; CDR3 DNA: TGTGCCAGCAACCGACAGGGTCCCACCGGGGAGCTGTTTTTT
J gene: TRBJ2-7; V gene: TRBV28; clone size: once; D gene: TRBD1; CDR3 protein: CASRYGGTGSEQYF; CDR3 DNA: TGTGCCAGCAGGTACGGTGGGACAGGGAGCGAGCAGTACTTC
J gene: TRBJ2-7; V gene: TRBV28; clone size: NA; D gene: NA; CDR3 protein: CASSLYYRASLGFSYEQYF; CDR3 DNA: TGTGCCAGCAGTTTATATTATCGGGCGTCGTTGGGCTTCTCCTACGAGCAGTACTTC
J gene: TRBJ2-1; V gene: TRBV5-1; clone size: NA; D gene: TRBD2; CDR3 protein: CASSPTGTSEFLEQFF; CDR3 DNA: TGCGCCAGCAGCCCAACCGGGACTAGCGAATTCCTGGAGCAGTTCTTC
J gene: TRBJ2-3; V gene: TRBV7-9; clone size: NA; D gene: NA; CDR3 protein: CASSLATRSDTQYF; CDR3 DNA: TGTGCCAGCAGCTTAGCCACGAGGTCCGATACGCAGTATTTT
J gene: TRBJ1-1; V gene: TRBV5-1; clone size: NA; D gene: TRBD1; CDR3 protein: CASSDRESGNTEAFF; CDR3 DNA: TGCGCCAGCAGCGACAGGGAGTCGGGGAACACTGAAGCTTTCTTT
J gene: TRBJ2-2; V gene: TRBV7-9; clone size: NA; D gene: NA; CDR3 protein: CASSTLGGVTGELFF; CDR3 DNA: TGTGCCAGCAGCACCCTTGGGGGAGTCACCGGGGAGCTGTTTTTT
J gene: TRBJ2-7; V gene: TRBV28; clone size: NA; D gene: NA; CDR3 protein: CASSRRTGTATYEQYF; CDR3 DNA: TGTGCCAGCAGTCGACGTACCGGGACCGCTACCTACGAGCAGTACTTC
J gene: TRBJ1-1; V gene: TRBV20-1; clone size: NA; D gene: NA; CDR3 protein: CSARDPGNTEAFF; CDR3 DNA: TGCAGTGCTAGAGATCCAGGGAATACTGAAGCTTTCTTT
J gene: TRBJ1-5; V gene: TRBV27; clone size: NA; D gene: NA; CDR3 protein: CASSLSGGGNQPQHF; CDR3 DNA: TGTGCCAGCAGTTTATCTGGGGGAGGCAATCAGCCCCAGCATTTT
J gene: TRBJ1-1; V gene: TRBV7-4; clone size: NA; D gene: NA; CDR3 protein: CASSPTRIMQGNTEAFF; CDR3 DNA: TGTGCCAGCAGCCCAACACGAATCATGCAGGGGAACACTGAAGCTTTCTTT
J gene: TRBJ2-1; V gene: TRBV7-9; clone size: NA; D gene: NA; CDR3 protein: CASSFPLPGNEQFF; CDR3 DNA: TGTGCCAGCAGCTTTCCCCTGCCGGGCAATGAGCAGTTCTTC
J gene: TRBJ2-7; V gene: TRBV4-1; clone size: NA; D gene: TRBD2; CDR3 protein: CASSQGLAVGNWEQYF; CDR3 DNA: TGCGCCAGCAGCCAAGGGCTAGCGGTAGGAAACTGGGAGCAGTACTTC
J gene: TRBJ2-1; V gene: TRBV20-1; clone size: NA; D gene: NA; CDR3 protein: CSAGAGSYNEQFF; CDR3 DNA: TGCAGTGCCGGTGCGGGCTCCTACAATGAGCAGTTCTTC
J gene: TRBJ1-5; V gene: TRBV6-2/TRBV6-3; clone size: NA; D gene: NA; CDR3 protein: CASSYTGTGQPQHF; CDR3 DNA: TGTGCCAGCAGTTACACGGGGACCGGTCAGCCCCAGCATTTT
J gene: TRBJ2-1; V gene: TRBV28; clone size: NA; D gene: NA; CDR3 protein: CAGSLSSTAGYNEQFF; CDR3 DNA: TGTGCCGGCAGTTTATCCTCGACGGCCGGATACAATGAGCAGTTCTTC
J gene: TRBJ2-1; V gene: TRBV9; clone size: NA; D gene: TRBD2; CDR3 protein: CASSVGLAVADEQFF; CDR3 DNA: TGTGCCAGCAGCGTGGGACTAGCTGTAGCGGATGAGCAGTTCTTC
J gene: TRBJ1-1; V gene: TRBV11-1; clone size: NA; D gene: TRBD1; CDR3 protein: CASSLETGAWNTEAFF; CDR3 DNA: TGTGCCAGCAGCTTAGAAACAGGGGCGTGGAACACTGAAGCTTTCTTT
J gene: TRBJ2-3; V gene: TRBV11-2; clone size: NA; D gene: NA; CDR3 protein: CASSLDLFNTDTQYF; CDR3 DNA: TGTGCCAGCAGCTTAGATCTGTTCAACACAGATACGCAGTATTTT
J gene: TRBJ2-1; V gene: TRBV29-1; clone size: NA; D gene: TRBD1; CDR3 protein: CSVEGGQGISYNEQFF; CDR3 DNA: TGCAGCGTTGAAGGAGGACAGGGCATCAGCTACAATGAGCAGTTCTTC
J gene: TRBJ2-3; V gene: TRBV28; clone size: NA; D gene: NA; CDR3 protein: CASTEGTDTQYF; CDR3 DNA: TGTGCCAGCACCGAGGGCACAGATACGCAGTATTTT
J gene: TRBJ2-5; V gene: TRBV6-1; clone size: NA; D gene: NA; CDR3 protein: CASGWASLETQYF; CDR3 DNA: TGTGCCAGCGGTTGGGCGAGTCTTGAGACCCAGTACTTC
J gene: TRBJ2-7; V gene: TRBV13; clone size: NA; D gene: NA; CDR3 protein: CASSPSTDPYHRYF; CDR3 DNA: TGTGCCAGCAGCCCATCGACGGATCCCTATCACCGGTACTTC
J gene: TRBJ2-1; V gene: TRBV19; clone size: NA; D gene: TRBD2; CDR3 protein: CASSISGLAGGINEQFF; CDR3 DNA: TGTGCCAGTAGTATTTCAGGCCTAGCGGGAGGAATAAATGAGCAGTTCTTC
J gene: TRBJ1-5; V gene: TRBV13; clone size: NA; D gene: NA; CDR3 protein: CASSLGVGNQPQHF; CDR3 DNA: TGTGCCAGCAGCTTAGGGGTCGGCAATCAGCCCCAGCATTTT
J gene: TRBJ2-5; V gene: TRBV24-1; clone size: NA; D gene: NA; CDR3 protein: CATSDRQEPQETQYF; CDR3 DNA: TGTGCCACCAGTGATCGACAGGAGCCTCAAGAGACCCAGTACTTC
J gene: TRBJ2-2; V gene: TRBV18; clone size: once; D gene: NA; CDR3 protein: CASSPPIANTGELFF; CDR3 DNA: TGTGCCAGCTCACCTCCGATCGCGAACACCGGGGAGCTGTTTTTT
J gene: TRBJ2-3; V gene: TRBV12-3/TRBV12-4; clone size: few; D gene: TRBD2; CDR3 protein: CASSSRLAGTDTQYF; CDR3 DNA: TGTGCCAGCAGTTCGAGACTAGCTGGCACAGATACGCAGTATTTT
J gene: TRBJ2-1; V gene: TRBV15; clone size: once; D gene: NA; CDR3 protein: CATSRALEDWEFF; CDR3 DNA: TGTGCCACCAGCAGAGCCCTAGAGGATTGGGAGTTCTTC
J gene: TRBJ2-3; V gene: TRBV12-3/TRBV12-4; clone size: once; D gene: NA; CDR3 protein: CASSPNVIADTQYF; CDR3 DNA: TGTGCCAGCAGCCCCAACGTGATCGCAGATACGCAGTATTTT
J gene: TRBJ2-5; V gene: TRBV7-9; clone size: NA; D gene: TRBD2; CDR3 protein: CASSLFTSGTQETQYF; CDR3 DNA: TGTGCCAGCAGCTTATTTACTAGCGGTACTCAAGAGACCCAGTACTTC
J gene: TRBJ2-2; V gene: TRBV6-1; clone size: once; D gene: NA; CDR3 protein: CASSELVSGELFF; CDR3 DNA: TGTGCCAGCAGTGAACTTGTGTCAGGGGAGCTGTTTTTT
J gene: TRBJ2-7; V gene: TRBV27; clone size: NA; D gene: TRBD1; CDR3 protein: CASSLSRGQAYEQYF; CDR3 DNA: TGTGCCAGCAGTTTATCGCGGGGACAGGCCTACGAGCAGTACTTC
J gene: TRBJ2-1; V gene: TRBV7-9; clone size: few; D gene: NA; CDR3 protein: CASSPQGPPYNEQFF; CDR3 DNA: TGTGCCAGCAGCCCACAGGGTCCACCCTACAATGAGCAGTTCTTC
J gene: TRBJ2-6; V gene: TRBV6-1; clone size: NA; D gene: NA; CDR3 protein: CASSAGDSGANVLTF; CDR3 DNA: TGTGCCAGCAGTGCGGGTGACTCTGGGGCCAACGTCCTGACTTTC
J gene: TRBJ2-1; V gene: TRBV9; clone size: NA; D gene: NA; CDR3 protein: CASSLRAPPGNEQFF; CDR3 DNA: TGTGCCAGCAGCCTACGGGCCCCCCCAGGGAATGAGCAGTTCTTC
J gene: TRBJ1-1; V gene: TRBV27; clone size: NA; D gene: TRBD1; CDR3 protein: CASRAGTAFGTEAFF; CDR3 DNA: TGTGCCAGCAGGGCCGGGACAGCCTTCGGCACTGAAGCTTTCTTT
J gene: TRBJ2-7; V gene: TRBV20-1; clone size: NA; D gene: TRBD2; CDR3 protein: CSARGSSGSMRSSYEQYF; CDR3 DNA: TGCAGTGCTAGAGGGTCTAGCGGGAGTATGAGGAGCTCCTACGAGCAGTACTTC
J gene: TRBJ1-5; V gene: TRBV7-9; clone size: NA; D gene: TRBD1; CDR3 protein: CASSLEGAPNQPQHF; CDR3 DNA: TGTGCCAGCAGCTTAGAGGGGGCTCCTAATCAGCCCCAGCATTTT
J gene: TRBJ2-1; V gene: TRBV15; clone size: once; D gene: TRBD2; CDR3 protein: CATSRASGRDEQFF; CDR3 DNA: TGTGCCACCAGCCGGGCTAGCGGGAGGGATGAGCAGTTCTTC
J gene: TRBJ2-1; V gene: TRBV4-1; clone size: NA; D gene: NA; CDR3 protein: CASSQVLGPYNEQFF; CDR3 DNA: TGCGCCAGCAGCCAAGTTCTAGGCCCCTACAATGAGCAGTTCTTC
J gene: TRBJ2-7; V gene: TRBV5-1; clone size: NA; D gene: TRBD1; CDR3 protein: CASTDRGPQYEQYF; CDR3 DNA: TGCGCCAGCACGGACAGGGGACCTCAATACGAGCAGTACTTC
J gene: TRBJ1-2; V gene: TRBV12-3/TRBV12-4; clone size: NA; D gene: NA; CDR3 protein: CASSPAEGLDYGYTF; CDR3 DNA: TGTGCCAGCAGCCCCGCGGAGGGGCTCGACTATGGCTACACCTTC
J gene: TRBJ2-1; V gene: TRBV5-6; clone size: NA; D gene: TRBD1; CDR3 protein: CASSEDRGPYNEQFF; CDR3 DNA: TGTGCCAGCAGCGAGGACAGGGGCCCTTACAATGAGCAGTTCTTC